This T cell receptor (beta chain) was profiled in a study of EBV T-cell therapy then PD-1 blockade in nasopharyngeal carcinoma. The CDR3 runs 14 residues. CDR1 is MNHEY and CDR2 is SVGAGI in the germline V gene. Trimming cost V 6 bases and J 3 bases, with 14 bases left between them. Of note for this clone: Its antigen is unidentified.

The treatment is: AdE1-LMPpoly-expanded autologous EBV-specific T-cell therapy followed by anti-PD-1 nivolumab. Profiled with immunoSEQ multiplex PCR; TCRdb holds only in-frame clones, not every one. The sample gives roughly 14,000 clones, 84% of which show up once; 25% to 35% is in the top ten. The clonotype comes from a man aged 35 to 55 with nasopharyngeal carcinoma. This chain links TRBV6-5 with TRBJ1-2, with D unresolved. The sequences come from CD8+ T cells from blood, collected at approximately day 100 from a patient whose treatment included autologous EBV-specific T cells and nivolumab. CDR3 amino acids: CASRNKPPYYGYTF. The CDR3 DNA sequence: TGTGCCAGCAGAAACAAGCCACCATACTATGGCTACACCTTC.